These 6 T cell receptor beta chains came from one sample sequenced in a study of shared T cell receptors in the human thymus. Produced via immunoSEQ multiplex PCR; TCRdb's table is partial and in-frame only. The sample holds hundreds of thousands of clones, about 89% seen once. The same sample was also studied in work on human thymus T cells.

Source material: thymocytes. These receptors originate from a boy less than two years old with a congenital heart defect.

V usage is TRBV7-2 and J usage is TRBJ2-3; 7 bases agree with TRBD1. This CDR3 comprises 17 residues. V lost 1 base to trimming and J lost 0 bases; unmatched junction nucleotides: 7. Germline V gene lookup returns CDR1 SGHTA and CDR2 FQGNSA. The CDR3 here is CASSLEGRDRSTDTQYF. The CDR3 coding sequence is TGTGCCAGCAGCTTAGAGGGCCGGGACAGAAGCACAGATACGCAGTATTTT.

The chain joins TRBV11-2 to TRBJ2-3, with D possibly matching TRBD2 (6 bases). The V and J ends lost 1 base and 0 bases respectively, with 11 bases between them. CDR3 length equals 16 residues. Per the germline V gene, CDR1 is SGHAT and CDR2 is FQNNGV. The CDR3 DNA reads TGTGCCAGCAGCTTAGGCATAGCGGAGAGCACAGATACGCAGTATTTT. Translated, it gives CASSLGIAESTDTQYF.

This chain links TRBV2 with TRBJ1-2, with 7 bases aligning to TRBD1. The CDR3 spans 14 residues. Germline CDR1 is SNHLY and CDR2 is FYNNEI. J gave up 7 bases and V 3 bases, and 8 bases lay outside the gene matches. Here the CDR3 reads CASSDPGGTGGYTF. CDR3 nucleotides: TGTGCCAGCAGTGATCCAGGGGGTACGGGTGGCTACACCTTC.

The chain combines TRBV13 with TRBJ1-5; D remains unclear. CDR1 is PRHDT, CDR2 FYEKMQ, per germline (reference sequence). The germline V and J ends were trimmed by 4 bases and 6 bases, with 13 bases remaining between them. The CDR3 totals 14 residues. In DNA form, the CDR3 reads TGTGCCAGCAGCTCCATCAAAGAGGGTCAGCCCCAGCATTTT. Translation: CASSSIKEGQPQHF.

This chain links TRBV28 with TRBJ1-2, with D maybe TRBD1 (6 bases). The CDR3 runs 14 residues. CDR1 and CDR2 from the germline V gene are MDHEN and SYDVKM. The ends were cut back, 3 bases at V and 5 bases at J, with 13 bases in the middle. CDR3 coding DNA: TGTGCCAGCAGTTTCTCAGTACAGGGATATGGCTACACCTTC. It codes for CASSFSVQGYGYTF.

In its sample, this clone was seen a few times. The V call is TRBV10-3, the J call TRBJ1-1; 8 bases map to TRBD1. The junction had 14 bases not matched to a gene; V was cut back by 0 bases and J by 8 bases. The CDR3 is 17 residues long. Germline assignment: CDR1 ENHRY and CDR2 SYGVKD. The CDR3 region has the DNA TGTGCCATCAGTGAGTCGATTCCCAAAGGACAGGGAGTAGAAGCTTTCTTT. Encoded protein: CAISESIPKGQGVEAFF.